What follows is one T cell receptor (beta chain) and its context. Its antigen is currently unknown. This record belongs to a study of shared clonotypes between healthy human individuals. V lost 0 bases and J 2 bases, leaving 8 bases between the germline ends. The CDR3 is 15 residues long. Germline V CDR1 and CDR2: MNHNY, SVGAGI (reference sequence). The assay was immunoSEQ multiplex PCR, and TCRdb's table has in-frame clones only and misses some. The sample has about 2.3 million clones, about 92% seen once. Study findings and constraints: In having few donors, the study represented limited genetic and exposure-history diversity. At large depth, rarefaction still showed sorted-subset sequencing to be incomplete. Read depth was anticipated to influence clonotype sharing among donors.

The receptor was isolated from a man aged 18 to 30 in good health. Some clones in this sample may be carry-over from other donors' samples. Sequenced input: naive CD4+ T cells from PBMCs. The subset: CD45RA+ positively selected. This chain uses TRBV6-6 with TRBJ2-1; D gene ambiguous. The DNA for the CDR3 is TGTGCCAGCAGTTACTCGGATCCGACCTACAATGAGCAGTTCTTC. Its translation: CASSYSDPTYNEQFF.